The rows below give T cell receptor beta chains drawn from one sample of a study of blood T cell repertoires in COVID-19. Clones were sequenced by immunoSEQ multiplex PCR, and TCRdb holds only the in-frame ones, with some missing. Altogether under 200,000 clones are present, roughly 90% being singletons, with the ten largest covering 0.53%. The sample comprised peripheral blood. Every receptor here comes from a man in his fifties or sixties with acute or convalescent COVID-19. CDR3s include the opening cysteine and the closing phenylalanine or tryptophan. A D gene is named only where the DNA matches it firmly.

TRBJ2-1,14,TRBV11-3,.,CASSTGSSYNEQFF,TGTGCCAGCAGCACAGGGAGCTCCTACAATGAGCAGTTCTTC
TRBJ2-5,15,TRBV30,.,CAWSYRGGPRETQYF,TGTGCCTGGAGCTATAGGGGGGGCCCCAGGGAGACCCAGTACTTC
TRBJ1-3,14,TRBV5-1,.,CASSSGQGGNTIYF,TGCGCCAGCAGCTCCGGGCAGGGGGGAAACACCATATATTTT
TRBJ2-1,15,TRBV14,.,CASSQARFSYNEQFF,TGTGCCAGCAGCCAAGCCCGTTTCTCCTACAATGAGCAGTTCTTC
TRBJ2-5,13,TRBV9,.,CASSVGGQETQYF,TGTGCCAGCAGCGTCGGGGGCCAAGAGACCCAGTACTTC
TRBJ2-7,15,TRBV28,TRBD2,CASTPGTSGTYEQYF,TGTGCCAGCACCCCAGGGACTAGCGGGACCTACGAGCAGTACTTC
TRBJ1-2,17,TRBV19,.,CASSIFASARGNYGYTF,TGTGCCAGTAGTATTTTCGCCTCAGCAAGGGGTAACTATGGCTACACCTTC
TRBJ1-5,14,TRBV6-1,.,CASSELVQAQPQHF,TGTGCCAGCAGTGAACTGGTCCAAGCTCAGCCCCAGCATTTT
TRBJ2-5,13,TRBV9,.,CASSTAVQETQYF,TGTGCCAGCAGCACCGCGGTCCAAGAGACCCAGTACTTC
TRBJ1-4,13,TRBV20-1,.,CSASQQGGEKLFF,TGCAGTGCTAGTCAGCAGGGTGGCGAAAAACTGTTTTTT
TRBJ1-5,14,TRBV28,.,CASSLQDGKQPQHF,TGTGCCAGCAGTCTCCAGGATGGCAAACAGCCCCAGCATTTT
TRBJ1-1,14,TRBV6-1,.,CASSEDWGTSEAFF,TGTGCCAGCAGTGAAGACTGGGGGACATCTGAAGCTTTCTTT
TRBJ2-5,18,TRBV7-9,TRBD2,CASSPLGSGRNLGETQYF,TGTGCCAGCAGCCCCCTGGGGAGCGGGAGGAACCTAGGAGAGACCCAGTACTTC
TRBJ1-4,14,TRBV28,TRBD1,CASSWRQGNEKLFF,TGTGCCAGCAGTTGGCGACAGGGGAATGAAAAACTGTTTTTT